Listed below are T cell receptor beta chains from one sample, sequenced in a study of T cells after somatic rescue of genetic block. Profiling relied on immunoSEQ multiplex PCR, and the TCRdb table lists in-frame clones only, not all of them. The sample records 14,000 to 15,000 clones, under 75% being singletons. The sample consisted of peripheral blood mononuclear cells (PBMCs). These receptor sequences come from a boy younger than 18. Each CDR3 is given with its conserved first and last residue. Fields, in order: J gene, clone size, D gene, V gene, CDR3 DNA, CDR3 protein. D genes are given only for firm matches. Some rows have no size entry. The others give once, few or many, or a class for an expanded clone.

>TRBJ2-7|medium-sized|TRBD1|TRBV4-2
TGTGCCAGCAGCCAAGGGGGACAGGGACTCTACGAGCAGTACTTC
CASSQGGQGLYEQYF
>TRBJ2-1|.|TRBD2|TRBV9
TGTGCCAGCAGCGTAGGATTGGGTGGGGGACTAGCGGGAAATGAGCAGTTCTTC
CASSVGLGGGLAGNEQFF
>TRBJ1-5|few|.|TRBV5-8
TGTGCCAGCAGCTTGAGTAGTCAGCCCCAGCATTTT
CASSLSSQPQHF
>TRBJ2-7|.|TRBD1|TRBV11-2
TGTGCCAGCAGCTTGGGATTCGGGACAGGGGGTTCTACCTACGAGCAGTACTTC
CASSLGFGTGGSTYEQYF
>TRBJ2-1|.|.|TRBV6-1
TGTGCCAGCAGTGGCCAGGGACCGCTCTACAATGAGCAGTTCTTC
CASSGQGPLYNEQFF
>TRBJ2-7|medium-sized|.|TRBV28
TGTGCCAGCAGTTTTTCTGACAGGCTTCACGAGCAGTACTTC
CASSFSDRLHEQYF
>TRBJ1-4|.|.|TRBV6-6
TGTGCCAGCAGACCTCGGGACTTTGAAAAACTGTTTTTT
CASRPRDFEKLFF
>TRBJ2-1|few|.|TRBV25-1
TGTGCCAGCAGTGTCCCAGGCTACAATGAGCAGTTCTTC
CASSVPGYNEQFF
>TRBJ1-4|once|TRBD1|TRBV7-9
TGTGCCAGCAGCTTAGCACAGGGGGAAGCAACTAATGAAAAACTGTTTTTT
CASSLAQGEATNEKLFF
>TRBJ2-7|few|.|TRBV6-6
TGTGCCAGCACCCTTCAGGGGAGCTCCTACGAGCAGTACTTC
CASTLQGSSYEQYF
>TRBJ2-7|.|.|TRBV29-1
TGCAGCGCCGGATCGAGCGGCTCCTACGAGCAGTACTTC
CSAGSSGSYEQYF
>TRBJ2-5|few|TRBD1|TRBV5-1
TGCGCCAGCAGCTGGAACAGGGGAAAAGAGACCCAGTACTTC
CASSWNRGKETQYF
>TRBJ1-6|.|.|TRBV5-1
TGCGCCAGCAGCTTGGAGAGGGCAAGGAATTCACCCCTCCACTTT
CASSLERARNSPLHF
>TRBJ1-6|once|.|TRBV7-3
TGTGCCAGCAGCCTGGACCTTAATTCACCCCTCCACTTT
CASSLDLNSPLHF
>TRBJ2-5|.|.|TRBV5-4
TGTGCCAGCAGCCAACCGGACAGAGGCGAAGAGACCCAGTACTTC
CASSQPDRGEETQYF
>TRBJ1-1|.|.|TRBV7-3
TGTGCCAGCAGCCCGGACAGTAGTACTGAAGCTTTCTTT
CASSPDSSTEAFF
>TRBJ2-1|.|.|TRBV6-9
TGTGCCAGCAAAAGGAACCAATGGACTCCGGACAATGAGCAGTTCTTC
CASKRNQWTPDNEQFF
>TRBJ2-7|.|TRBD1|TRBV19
TGTGCCACCGGACCCGGGACAGGGATCCCCTACGAGCAGTACTTC
CATGPGTGIPYEQYF
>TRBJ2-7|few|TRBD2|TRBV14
TGTGCCAGCAGCCAGGGACTAGCGGGGGCCTACGAGCAGTACTTC
CASSQGLAGAYEQYF
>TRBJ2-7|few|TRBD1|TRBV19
TGTGCCAGTAGTAGGGACAGCTTCTACGAGCAGTACTTC
CASSRDSFYEQYF
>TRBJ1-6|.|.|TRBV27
TGTGCCAGCAGTTTTGGCAGGGCACCCAATTCACCCCTCCACTTT
CASSFGRAPNSPLHF
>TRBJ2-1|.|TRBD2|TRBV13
TGTGCCAGCAGTCCTCGACTAGCGGGGACCCATGAGCAGTTCTTC
CASSPRLAGTHEQFF
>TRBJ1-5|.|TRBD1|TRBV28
TGTGCCAGCAGTTTGACAGGGGTTGGCAATCAGCCCCAGCATTTT
CASSLTGVGNQPQHF
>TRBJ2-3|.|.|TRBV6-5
TGTGCCAGCAGTTCTACTTCTGATACGCAGTATTTT
CASSSTSDTQYF
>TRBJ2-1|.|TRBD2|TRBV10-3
TGTGCCATCAGTGTTCTAGCGGAAGACTCCTACAATGAGCAGTTCTTC
CAISVLAEDSYNEQFF
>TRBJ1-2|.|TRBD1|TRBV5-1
TGCGCCAGCAGCCCCCGGACAGGGCTAGATAACTATGGCTACACCTTC
CASSPRTGLDNYGYTF
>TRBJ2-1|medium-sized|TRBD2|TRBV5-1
TGCGCCAGCAGCTTACCCCCAGCGGGAGGGCTCAATGAGCAGTTCTTC
CASSLPPAGGLNEQFF
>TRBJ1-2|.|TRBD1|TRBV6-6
TGTGCCAGCAGTTTGTTAGCAACAGGGGTCGGCTACACCTTC
CASSLLATGVGYTF
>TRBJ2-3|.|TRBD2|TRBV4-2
TGTGCCAGCACCCAAATATTGACTAGCGGGAGCACAGATACGCAGTATTTT
CASTQILTSGSTDTQYF
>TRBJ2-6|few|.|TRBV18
TGTGCCAGCTCGTCAGGCTCTGGGGCCAACGTCCTGACTTTC
CASSSGSGANVLTF
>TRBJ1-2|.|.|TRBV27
TGTGCCAGCAGTTTACCCGAAGCTAACTATGGCTACACCTTC
CASSLPEANYGYTF
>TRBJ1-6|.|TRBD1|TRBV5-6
TGTGCCAGCAGCTTGTTAACAGGGGCTCCTAATTCACCCCTCCACTTT
CASSLLTGAPNSPLHF
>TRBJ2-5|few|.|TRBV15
TGTGCCACCAGCGGCTGGCGACAGGAGGATCAAGAGACCCAGTACTTC
CATSGWRQEDQETQYF
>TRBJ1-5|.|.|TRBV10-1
TGCGCCAGCAGTGACGGCAGGGTGGGCAATCAGCCCCAGCATTTT
CASSDGRVGNQPQHF
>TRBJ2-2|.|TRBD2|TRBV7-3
TGTGCCAGCAGCTTACAGGGACTAGTGAACACCGGGGAGCTGTTTTTT
CASSLQGLVNTGELFF
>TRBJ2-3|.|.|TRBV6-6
TGTGCCAGCTCCGCCGGCGGGGCCCCTTACACAGATACGCAGTATTTT
CASSAGGAPYTDTQYF
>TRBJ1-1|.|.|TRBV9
TGTGCCAGCAGCGTAGTGTGGAATACTGAAGCTTTCTTT
CASSVVWNTEAFF
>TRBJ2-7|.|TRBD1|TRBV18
TGTGCCAGCTCACCCCCTCCGGGACAGGGGTTTAGCGAGCAGTACTTC
CASSPPPGQGFSEQYF
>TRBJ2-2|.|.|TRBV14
TGTGCCAGCAGCCATCCGGGACGACCGGCGGAGCTGTTTTTT
CASSHPGRPAELFF
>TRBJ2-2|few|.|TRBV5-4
TGTGCCAGCAGCCGGACAGCCCCCGCCGGGGAGCTGTTTTTT
CASSRTAPAGELFF
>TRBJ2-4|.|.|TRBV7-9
TGTGCCAGCAGCTGGGGTCTGGCCAAAAACATTCAGTACTTC
CASSWGLAKNIQYF
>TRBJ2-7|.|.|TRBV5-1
TGCGCCAGCAGCCACTTGGGGCCGTCCTACGAGCAGTACTTC
CASSHLGPSYEQYF
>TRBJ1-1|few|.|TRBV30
TGTGCCTGGAGTGTACTAAGGGGGAACACTGAAGCTTTCTTT
CAWSVLRGNTEAFF
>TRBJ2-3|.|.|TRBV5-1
TGCGCCAGCAGCTTGTTACAGGGCACAGATACGCAGTATTTT
CASSLLQGTDTQYF
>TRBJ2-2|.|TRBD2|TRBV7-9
TGTGCCAGCAGCGTCCTTGGGGGAGGGAGTAACACCGGGGAGCTGTTTTTT
CASSVLGGGSNTGELFF
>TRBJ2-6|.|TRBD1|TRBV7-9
TGTGCCAGCAGCTTGACAGGGATACCTGGGGCCAACGTCCTGACTTTC
CASSLTGIPGANVLTF
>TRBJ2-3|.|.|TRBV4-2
TGTGCCAGCAGCCAAGATCGGGCATATACGCAGTATTTT
CASSQDRAYTQYF
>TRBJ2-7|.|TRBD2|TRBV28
TGTGCCAGCAGTGAAACTAGCGGGAGGAAGTACGAGCAGTACTTC
CASSETSGRKYEQYF
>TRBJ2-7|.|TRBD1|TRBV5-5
TGTGCCAGCAGCTTGGTGGGGACAGGGCGGTACGAGCAGTACTTC
CASSLVGTGRYEQYF
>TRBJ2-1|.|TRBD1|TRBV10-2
TGCGCCAGCAGTGACTTTCAGACAGGGCGCGGCCTCGATGAGCAGTTCTTC
CASSDFQTGRGLDEQFF
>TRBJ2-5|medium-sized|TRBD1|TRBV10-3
TGTGCCATCAGTGAGCCGCCGGACAGGGGGCAAGAGACCCAGTACTTC
CAISEPPDRGQETQYF
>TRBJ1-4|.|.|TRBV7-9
TGTGCCAGCACCTCGCTAGGGGGAAAACTGTTTTTT
CASTSLGGKLFF
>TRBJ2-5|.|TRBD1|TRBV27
TGTGCCAGCAGCCCGGGACAGGTTTTCCAAGAGACCCAGTACTTC
CASSPGQVFQETQYF
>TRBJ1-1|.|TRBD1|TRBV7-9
TGTGCCAGCAGCTTAGCCTCGGGAGGGACAGGGGTGAAAGCTTTCTTT
CASSLASGGTGVKAFF
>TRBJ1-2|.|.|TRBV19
TGTGCCAGTAGGGGCTTAGAGTTTCGGGATTACTATGGCTACACCTTC
CASRGLEFRDYYGYTF